The 31 T cell receptor beta chains below all came from one sample that was sequenced in a study of shared clonotypes between healthy human individuals. Assay: immunoSEQ multiplex PCR; the TCRdb copy retains only in-frame clones and omits some. The sample shows nearly 2 million clones, roughly 95% of them seen only once. The naive CD8 subset, CD45RO-negative cells positively selected for CCR7, excluded terminally differentiated effector memory CD45RA+ cells. Specimen: naive CD8+ T cells sorted from blood. The source of these receptors is a man between 18 and 29 years old in good health.

The count of this clone is one. The V gene is TRBV7-6, the J gene TRBJ1-4; no clear D. Deletions cut 3 bases from V and 6 bases from J, with 8 bases between. The CDR3 runs to 13 residues. Germline V lookup: CDR1 SGHVS, CDR2 FNYEAQ. CDR3 sequence reads: CASSLSGDEKLFF. In DNA form, the CDR3 reads TGTGCCAGCAGCTTGAGTGGCGATGAAAAACTGTTTTTT.

This sequence joins TRBV5-1 and TRBJ1-6, with no clear D. The CDR3 loop spans 16 amino acids. Germline-derived CDR1 and CDR2 are SGHRS and YFSETQ. V was cut by 0 bases and J by 9 bases, with 16 bases left in between. The CDR3 protein is CASSLGLGQASSPLHF. In DNA, the CDR3 is TGCGCCAGCAGCTTGGGTTTAGGTCAGGCGAGTTCACCCCTCCACTTT. The full variable domain, rest sourced from reference TRBV5-1 and TRBJ1-6, is KAGVTQTPRYLIKTRGQQVTLSCSPISGHRSVSWYQQTPGQGLQFLFEYFSETQRNKGNFPGRFSGRQFSNSRSEMNVSTLELGDSALYLCASSLGLGQASSPLHFGNGTRLTVT.

The rearrangement joins TRBV7-9 to TRBJ2-5; 11 bases agree with TRBD2. Germline-derived CDR1 and CDR2 are SEHNR and FQNEAQ (reference sequence). The V gene end was trimmed by 5 bases and the J gene end by 1 base; junction bases not matched to a gene: 3. There are 15 residues in the CDR3. CDR3 DNA sequence: TGTGCCAGCAGCATTAGCGGGAGGGGCCAAGAGACCCAGTACTTC. Translation gives CASSISGRGQETQYF.

The V call is TRBV5-4, the J call TRBJ2-1; 8 bases are shared with TRBD1. V dropped 9 bases and J dropped 2; count of bases not matched to a gene: 4. The CDR3 consists of 13 residues. Germline lookup yields CDR1 SGHNT and CDR2 YYREEE (reference sequence). This CDR3 reads CATSDRAYNEQFF. CDR3 DNA sequence: TGTGCCACCTCGGACAGGGCCTACAATGAGCAGTTCTTC. The full variable domain, rest sourced from reference TRBV5-4 and TRBJ2-1, is ETGVTQSPTHLIKTRGQQVTLRCSSQSGHNTVSWYQQALGQGPQFIFQYYREEENGRGNFPPRFSGLQFPNYSSELNVNALELDDSALYLCATSDRAYNEQFFGPGTRLTVL.

The DNA for the CDR3 is TGTGCCAGCAGCAAAGGGGAGGGGGCTGACTATGGCTACACCTTC. This sequence encodes CASSKGEGADYGYTF. V is TRBV7-2 and J is TRBJ1-2; 7 bases align to TRBD1. Germline V gene sequence: CDR1 SGHTA, CDR2 FQGNSA. Unmatched junction bases numbered 9, after V lost 5 bases and J lost 3 bases. The CDR3 totals 15 residues. Combining the CDR3 with reference TRBV7-2 and TRBJ1-2 gives the whole variable domain GAGVSQSPSNKVTEKGKDVELRCDPISGHTALYWYRQSLGQGLEFLIYFQGNSAPDKSGLPSDRFSAERTGGSVSTLTIQRTQQEDSAVYLCASSKGEGADYGYTFGSGTRLTVV.

The CDR3 loop is CASSPQGNGKLFF. In nucleotides, the CDR3 is TGTGCCAGCAGCCCCCAAGGTAATGGGAAACTGTTTTTT. V gene TRBV5-6 combines with J gene TRBJ1-4; no clear D gene. Germline loops: CDR1 SGHDT, CDR2 YYEEEE. This CDR3 contains 13 residues. The V end lost 4 bases, the J end lost 11 bases, and 15 bases lay between the germline ends.

The J gene is TRBJ1-3, the V gene TRBV4-1; perhaps TRBD1 as D (5 bases). The V end was cut by 0 bases, the J end by 15 bases, with 12 bases between. This CDR3 is 12 amino acids long. CDR1 MGHRA and CDR2 YSYEKL come from the germline V gene. CDR3 sequence reads: CASSQEGPPGYF. CDR3 DNA sequence: TGCGCCAGCAGCCAAGAGGGGCCCCCGGGATATTTT.

The chain carries TRBV28 and TRBJ2-2; 9 nucleotides align to TRBD1. This CDR3 contains 13 residues. Germline loops: CDR1 MDHEN, CDR2 SYDVKM. J lost 6 bases, V lost 8 bases, and 4 bases had no gene match. CDR3 sequence reads: CASGQGFPGELFF. The CDR3 region has the DNA TGTGCCAGCGGACAGGGGTTCCCCGGGGAGCTGTTTTTT.

The chain has TRBV10-1 and TRBJ1-2, with 8 bases identical to TRBD1. CDR3 length: 14 amino acids. V lost 0 bases, J lost 6 bases, and 3 bases stayed unmatched. Germline V gene data show CDR1 as WNHNN and CDR2 as SYGVQD (reference sequence). CDR3 loop: CASSESQGADGYTF. The DNA for the CDR3 is TGCGCCAGCAGTGAGTCTCAGGGGGCGGATGGCTACACCTTC.

The chain joins TRBV11-2 to TRBJ2-3; D tentatively reads TRBD1 or TRBD2 (7 bases each). V gave up 8 bases and J gave up 4 bases, with 13 bases separating them. CDR3 length: 13 amino acids. CDR1 is SGHAT and CDR2 is FQNNGV in the germline V gene. The CDR3 is CASGEGAADTQYF. The CDR3 DNA sequence: TGTGCCAGCGGGGAGGGGGCGGCAGATACGCAGTATTTT.

The J gene is TRBJ1-5, the V gene TRBV6-1; tentative D call: TRBD1 (5 bases). The CDR3 contains 12 residues. V lost 7 bases and J 4 bases, leaving 8 bases between the germline ends. The germline V gene has CDR1 MNHNS and CDR2 SASEGT. As DNA, the CDR3 is TGTGCCAGCACCCGACAGAATCAGCCCCAGCATTTT. This codes for CASTRQNQPQHF.

The CDR3 loop is CASSPSNGLAGVETQYF. For the CDR3, the DNA is TGCGCCAGCAGCCCAAGTAACGGACTAGCGGGAGTTGAGACCCAGTACTTC. The rearrangement uses TRBV4-1 and TRBJ2-5; 13 bases fit TRBD2. The V and J ends lost 4 bases and 5 bases, in that order; junction bases with no gene match: 10. The CDR3 runs 17 residues. Looked up from germline, CDR1 is MGHRA and CDR2 is YSYEKL.

The CDR3 spells CASSVGSGAEAFF. The DNA for the CDR3 is TGTGCCAGCAGCGTAGGGTCGGGAGCTGAAGCTTTCTTT. J is TRBJ1-1 and V is TRBV9, with D unresolved. The germline gives CDR1 SGDLS, CDR2 YYNGEE. With 0 bases removed from V and 6 bases from J, the gap between germline ends came to 9 bases. The CDR3 loop spans 13 amino acids.

The genes are TRBV19 and TRBJ2-1; the match to TRBD1 covers 9 bases. This CDR3 is 15 amino acids long. In germline, CDR1 is LNHDA, CDR2 SQIVND (reference sequence). J lost 4 bases, V lost 4 bases, and 5 bases had no gene match. The CDR3 DNA reads as TGTGCCAGTAGTAGGGGGGACAGGGCGTACAATGAGCAGTTCTTC. Protein product: CASSRGDRAYNEQFF.

The rearrangement joins TRBV29-1 to TRBJ2-7; TRBD2 is a possible D gene (5 bases). Germline CDR1 is SQVTM and CDR2 is ANQGSEA. The V end was cut by 7 bases, the J end by 6 bases, with 19 bases between. This CDR3 is 13 amino acids long. CDR3 sequence: CSAEHLAAGEQYF. The CDR3 nucleotides are TGCAGCGCTGAGCACCTCGCCGCGGGCGAGCAGTACTTC.

This chain uses TRBV7-9 with TRBJ1-5; 8 bases are shared with TRBD1. Trimming cost V 4 bases and J 1 base; bases outside gene matches: 0. The length of the CDR3 is 14 residues. Germline values: CDR1 SEHNR, CDR2 FQNEAQ (reference sequence). Here the CDR3 reads CASSWTGSNQPQHF. For the CDR3, the DNA is TGTGCCAGCAGCTGGACAGGGAGCAATCAGCCCCAGCATTTT. Full variable domain (missing parts from reference TRBV7-9 and TRBJ1-5): DTGVSQNPRHKITKRGQNVTFRCDPISEHNRLYWYRQTLGQGPEFLTYFQNEAQLEKSRLLSDRFSAERPKGSFSTLEIQRTEQGDSAMYLCASSWTGSNQPQHFGDGTRLSIL.

This chain connects TRBV7-9 to TRBJ1-1; 8 positions agree with TRBD1. The CDR3 has 13 amino acids. The germline V gene encodes CDR1 SEHNR and CDR2 FQNEAQ (reference sequence). V lost 6 bases to trimming and J lost 5 bases; unmatched junction nucleotides: 5. Here the CDR3 reads CASRKTGVTEAFF. The CDR3 DNA sequence: TGTGCCAGCAGGAAGACAGGGGTGACTGAAGCTTTCTTT.

The chain couples TRBV15 to TRBJ2-5; maybe TRBD2 (5 bases). The CDR3 runs 13 residues. The germline gives CDR1 LNHNV, CDR2 YYDKDF (reference sequence). Trimming stripped 8 bases from V and 5 bases from J, with 15 bases between. The CDR3 coding sequence is TGTGCCACCTCCTTTGAGGGAAGGGAGACCCAGTACTTC. Protein: CATSFEGRETQYF.

The chain combines TRBV10-3 with TRBJ1-3; D gene unclear. The V gene's germline CDR1 is ENHRY and CDR2 SYGVKD. This CDR3 has 14 residues. Trimming pared 4 bases from V and 2 bases from J, leaving 9 bases between. The CDR3 DNA is TGTGCCATCAGTGGCGAGGGAACTGGAAACACCATATATTTT. This gives the protein CAISGEGTGNTIYF.

The V and J genes are TRBV25-1 and TRBJ2-5; D not resolved. The CDR3 has 13 residues. The germline gives CDR1 MGHDK, CDR2 SYGVNS. Trimming shortened V by 5 bases and J by 2 bases, and 9 bases separated the two germline ends. The DNA of the CDR3 is TGTGCCAGCAGTCGAGCAGAGCAAGAGACCCAGTACTTC. Translated: CASSRAEQETQYF.

This rearrangement joins TRBV6-4 to TRBJ2-1; D is perhaps TRBD1 (7 bases). CDR3 size: 14 residues. Trimming removed 5 bases at V and 4 bases at J, with 12 bases between. Germline CDR1 is MRHNA and CDR2 is SNTAGT. CDR3 in DNA: TGTGCCAGCAGTAGACAGGGAGGATACAATGAGCAGTTCTTC. As protein: CASSRQGGYNEQFF.

This clone was picked up one time. This chain connects TRBV11-2 to TRBJ2-1; D is perhaps TRBD1 or TRBD2 (6 bases each). This CDR3 is 13 amino acids long. The germline gives CDR1 SGHAT, CDR2 FQNNGV. V was cut by 7 bases and J by 9 bases, with 16 bases left in between. This CDR3 reads CASTPPGGIEQFF. For the CDR3, the DNA is TGTGCCAGCACCCCCCCCGGGGGCATTGAGCAGTTCTTC. The full variable domain, its missing parts supplied by reference TRBV11-2 and TRBJ2-1, is EAGVAQSPRYKIIEKRQSVAFWCNPISGHATLYWYQQILGQGPKLLIQFQNNGVVDDSQLPKDRFSAERLKGVDSTLKIQPAKLEDSAVYLCASTPPGGIEQFFGPGTRLTVL.

In its sample, this clone was seen once. Other DNA sequences of this sample code for an identical CDR3. The genes are TRBV19 and TRBJ2-7; 7 bases fit TRBD1. Germline CDR1 is LNHDA and CDR2 is SQIVND (reference sequence). Trimming removed 5 bases from V and 7 bases from J; junction bases left unmatched: 5. The CDR3 length is 12 residues. The CDR3 reads CASSPGGGEQYF. CDR3 DNA sequence: TGTGCCAGTAGTCCAGGGGGTGGAGAGCAGTACTTC.

J is TRBJ1-4 and V is TRBV4-1; D is unresolved. Germline CDR1 is MGHRA and CDR2 is YSYEKL. The V gene lost 0 bases and the J gene lost 2 bases, with 13 bases spanning the gap. The CDR3 consists of 17 residues. CDR3 sequence: CASSQDTTVGTNEKLFF. In DNA, the CDR3 is TGCGCCAGCAGCCAAGATACGACGGTGGGGACTAATGAAAAACTGTTTTTT.

This chain connects TRBV10-2 to TRBJ1-6, with D uncertain. The CDR3 is made up of 16 amino acids. Trimming pared 2 bases from V and 0 bases from J, leaving 8 bases between. The V gene's germline CDR1 is WSHSY and CDR2 SAAADI. CDR3 nucleotide sequence: TGCGCCAGCAGTGAGGGAGGACCCTCCTATAATTCACCCCTCCACTTT. It specifies CASSEGGPSYNSPLHF.

The chain is built from TRBV5-6 and TRBJ1-4; D is unclear. The CDR3 length is 15 residues. Germline lookup yields CDR1 SGHDT and CDR2 YYEEEE. Trimming cost V 5 bases and J 0 bases, with 11 bases left between them. CDR3 amino acids: CASSLLLATNEKLFF. The CDR3 DNA reads TGTGCCAGCAGTCTGTTACTTGCAACTAATGAAAAACTGTTTTTT.

The V gene is TRBV30, the J gene TRBJ2-1, with D unresolved. This CDR3 is 12 amino acids long. Trimming took 1 base from V and 10 from J, leaving 11 bases between them. Germline CDR1 and CDR2: GTSNPN and SVGIG (reference sequence). Here the CDR3 reads CAWSEIQWEQFF. The CDR3 nucleotides read TGTGCCTGGAGTGAGATCCAGTGGGAGCAGTTCTTC.

CDR3 loop: CASSFGRQAHMNTEAFF. CDR3 bases: TGTGCCAGCAGTTTCGGCCGGCAGGCACACATGAACACTGAAGCTTTCTTT. V usage is TRBV27 and J usage is TRBJ1-1; no clear D gene. Germline-derived CDR1 and CDR2 are MNHEY and SMNVEV (reference sequence). The CDR3 is 17 residues long. V lost 3 bases to trimming and J lost 0 bases, with 17 bases between them.

This chain links TRBV7-2 with TRBJ2-7; weak D call: TRBD2 (6 bases). In germline, CDR1 is SGHTA, CDR2 FQGNSA. This CDR3 is 16 amino acids long. With 2 bases removed from V and 0 bases from J, the gap between germline ends came to 14 bases. The CDR3 nucleotides are TGTGCCAGCAGCTTAAGGGTGGAGGGGATCTCCTACGAGCAGTACTTC. Encoded protein: CASSLRVEGISYEQYF.

CDR3 coding DNA: TGTGCCAGCAGTTACTCGATACGGGGATTCACTGAAGCTTTCTTT. Its translation: CASSYSIRGFTEAFF. The chain combines TRBV6-5 with TRBJ1-1; D gene unclear. Trimming took 0 bases from V and 4 from J, leaving 12 bases between them. Germline V gene lookup returns CDR1 MNHEY and CDR2 SVGAGI. The CDR3 spans 15 residues.

The genes are TRBV6-1 and TRBJ2-7, with D unclear. V lost 10 bases, J lost 3 bases, and 10 bases lay in between. Germline-derived CDR1 and CDR2 are MNHNS and SASEGT. The length of the CDR3 is 11 residues. CDR3 amino acids: CATTASYEQYF. CDR3 sequence (DNA): TGTGCCACCACCGCCAGCTACGAGCAGTACTTC.